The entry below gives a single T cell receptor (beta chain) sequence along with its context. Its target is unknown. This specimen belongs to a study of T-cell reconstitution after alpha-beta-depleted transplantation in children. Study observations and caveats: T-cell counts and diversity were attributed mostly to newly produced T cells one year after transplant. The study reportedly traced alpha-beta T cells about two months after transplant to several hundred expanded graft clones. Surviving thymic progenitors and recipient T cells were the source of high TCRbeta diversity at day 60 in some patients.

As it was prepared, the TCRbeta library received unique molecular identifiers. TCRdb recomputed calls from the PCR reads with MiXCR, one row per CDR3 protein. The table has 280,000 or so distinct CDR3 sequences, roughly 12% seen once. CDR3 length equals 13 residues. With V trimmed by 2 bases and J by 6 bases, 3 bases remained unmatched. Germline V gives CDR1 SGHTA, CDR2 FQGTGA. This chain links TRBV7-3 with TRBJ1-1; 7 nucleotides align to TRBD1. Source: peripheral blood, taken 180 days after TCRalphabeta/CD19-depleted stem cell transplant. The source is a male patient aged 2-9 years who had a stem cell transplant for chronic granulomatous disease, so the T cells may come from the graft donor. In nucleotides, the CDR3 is TGTGCCAGCAGCTTAGGGACAGACGCTGAAGCTTTCTTT. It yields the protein CASSLGTDAEAFF.